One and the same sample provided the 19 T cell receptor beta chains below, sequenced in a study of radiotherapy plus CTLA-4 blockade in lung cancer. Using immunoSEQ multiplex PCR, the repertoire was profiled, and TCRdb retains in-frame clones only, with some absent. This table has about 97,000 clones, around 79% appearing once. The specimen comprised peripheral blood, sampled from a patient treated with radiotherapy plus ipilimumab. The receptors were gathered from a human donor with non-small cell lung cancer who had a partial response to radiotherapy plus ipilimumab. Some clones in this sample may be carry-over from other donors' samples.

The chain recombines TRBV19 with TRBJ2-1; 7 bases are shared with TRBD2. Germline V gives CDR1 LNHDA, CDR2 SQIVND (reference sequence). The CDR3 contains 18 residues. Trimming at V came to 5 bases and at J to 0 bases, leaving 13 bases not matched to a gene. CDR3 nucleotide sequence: TGTGCCAGTAGTCGGCCAGACGCTAGCGGACGCTCCTACAATGAGCAGTTCTTC. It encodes CASSRPDASGRSYNEQFF.

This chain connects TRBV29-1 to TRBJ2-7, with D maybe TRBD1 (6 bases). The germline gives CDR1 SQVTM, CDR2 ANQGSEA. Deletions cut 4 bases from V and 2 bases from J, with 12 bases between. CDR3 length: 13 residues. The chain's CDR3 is CSVVVGGAYEQYF. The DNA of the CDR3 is TGCAGCGTTGTAGTAGGGGGAGCCTACGAGCAGTACTTC.

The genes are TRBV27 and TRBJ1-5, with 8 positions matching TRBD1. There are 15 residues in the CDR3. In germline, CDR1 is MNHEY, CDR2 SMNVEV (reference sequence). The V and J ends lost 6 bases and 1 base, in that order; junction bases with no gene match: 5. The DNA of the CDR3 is TGTGCCAGCAGGGACAGGGATATGAGCAATCAGCCCCAGCATTTT. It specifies CASRDRDMSNQPQHF.

This chain's CDR3 is CASSLDRVYGYTF. Written as DNA, the CDR3 is TGTGCCAGCAGCTTGGACAGGGTCTATGGCTACACCTTC. The chain links TRBV5-4 to TRBJ1-2, with TRBD1 as a possible D gene (6 bases). Trimming pared 0 bases from V and 4 bases from J, leaving 7 bases between. Germline V lookup: CDR1 SGHNT, CDR2 YYREEE (reference sequence). The CDR3 contains 13 residues. The full variable domain, with the rest looked up from reference TRBV5-4 and TRBJ1-2, is ETGVTQSPTHLIKTRGQQVTLRCSSQSGHNTVSWYQQALGQGPQFIFQYYREEENGRGNFPPRFSGLQFPNYSSELNVNALELDDSALYLCASSLDRVYGYTFGSGTRLTVV.

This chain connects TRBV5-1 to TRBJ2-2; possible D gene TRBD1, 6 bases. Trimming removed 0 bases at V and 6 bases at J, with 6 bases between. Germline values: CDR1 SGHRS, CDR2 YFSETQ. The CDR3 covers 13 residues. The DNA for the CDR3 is TGCGCCAGCAGCTTGGGGACAGCCGGGGAGCTGTTTTTT. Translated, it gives CASSLGTAGELFF.

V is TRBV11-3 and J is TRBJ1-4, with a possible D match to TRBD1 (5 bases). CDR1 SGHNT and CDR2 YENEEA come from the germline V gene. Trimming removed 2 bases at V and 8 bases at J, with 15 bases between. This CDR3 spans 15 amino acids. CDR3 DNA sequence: TGTGCCAGCAGCTTAAGGGGCCAAAGGGGCGAAAAACTGTTTTTT. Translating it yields CASSLRGQRGEKLFF.

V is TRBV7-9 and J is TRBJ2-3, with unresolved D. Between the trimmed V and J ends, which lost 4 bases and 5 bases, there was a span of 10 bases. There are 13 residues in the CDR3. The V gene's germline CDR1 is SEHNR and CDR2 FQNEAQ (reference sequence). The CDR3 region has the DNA TGTGCCAGCAGCTCCGGGTTCGGAGATACGCAGTATTTT. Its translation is CASSSGFGDTQYF.

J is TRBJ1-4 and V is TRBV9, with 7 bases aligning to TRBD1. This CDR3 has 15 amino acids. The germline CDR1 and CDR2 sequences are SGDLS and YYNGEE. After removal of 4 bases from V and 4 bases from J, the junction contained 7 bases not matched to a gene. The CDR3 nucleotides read TGTGCCAGCAGCTTGTTGACAGGGAATAATGAAAAACTGTTTTTT. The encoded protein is CASSLLTGNNEKLFF.

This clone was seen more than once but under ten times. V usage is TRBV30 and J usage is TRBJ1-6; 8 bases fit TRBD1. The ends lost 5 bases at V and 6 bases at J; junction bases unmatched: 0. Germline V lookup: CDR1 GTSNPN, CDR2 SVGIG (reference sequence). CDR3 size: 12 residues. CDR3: CAWDRGNSPLHF. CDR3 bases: TGTGCCTGGGACAGGGGTAATTCACCCCTCCACTTT.

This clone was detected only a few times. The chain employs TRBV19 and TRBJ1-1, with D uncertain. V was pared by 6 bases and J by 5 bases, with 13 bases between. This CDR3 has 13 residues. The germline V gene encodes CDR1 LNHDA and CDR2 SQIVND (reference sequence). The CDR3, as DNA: TGTGCCAGTAGCGATCAAAGGGAGACTGAAGCTTTCTTT. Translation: CASSDQRETEAFF.

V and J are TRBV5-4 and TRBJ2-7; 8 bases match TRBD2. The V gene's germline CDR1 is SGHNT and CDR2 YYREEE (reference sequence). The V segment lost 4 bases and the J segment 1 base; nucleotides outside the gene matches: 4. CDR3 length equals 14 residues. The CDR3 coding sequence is TGTGCCAGCAGCGCGGGACTAGGTTCCTACGAGCAGTACTTC. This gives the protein CASSAGLGSYEQYF.

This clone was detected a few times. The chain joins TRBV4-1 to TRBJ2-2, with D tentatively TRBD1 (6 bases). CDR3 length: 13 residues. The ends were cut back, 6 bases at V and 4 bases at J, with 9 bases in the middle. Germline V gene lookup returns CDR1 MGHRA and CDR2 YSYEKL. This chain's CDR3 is CASRPGVTGELFF. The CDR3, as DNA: TGCGCCAGCAGGCCAGGGGTCACCGGGGAGCTGTTTTTT.

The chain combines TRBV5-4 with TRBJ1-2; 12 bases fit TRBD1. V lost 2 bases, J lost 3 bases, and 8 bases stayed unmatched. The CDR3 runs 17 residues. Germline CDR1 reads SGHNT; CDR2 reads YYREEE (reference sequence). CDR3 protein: CASSFGTGGVEYYGYTF. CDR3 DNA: TGTGCCAGCAGCTTCGGGACAGGGGGCGTTGAGTACTATGGCTACACCTTC.

The DNA for the CDR3 is TGCAGCGTTGGATTACAGGGGTACAATGAGCAGTTCTTC. This encodes CSVGLQGYNEQFF. The chain couples TRBV29-1 to TRBJ2-1; 7 positions match TRBD1. The germline CDR1 and CDR2 sequences are SQVTM and ANQGSEA. J gave up 4 bases and V 4 bases, and 4 bases lay outside the gene matches. This CDR3 is built from 13 residues.

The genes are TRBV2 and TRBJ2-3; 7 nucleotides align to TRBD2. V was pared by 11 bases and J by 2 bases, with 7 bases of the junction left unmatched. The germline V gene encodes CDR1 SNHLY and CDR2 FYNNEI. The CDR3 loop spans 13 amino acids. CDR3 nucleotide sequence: TGTGCCGGGAGGGGAGAACCCACAGATACGCAGTATTTT. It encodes CAGRGEPTDTQYF.

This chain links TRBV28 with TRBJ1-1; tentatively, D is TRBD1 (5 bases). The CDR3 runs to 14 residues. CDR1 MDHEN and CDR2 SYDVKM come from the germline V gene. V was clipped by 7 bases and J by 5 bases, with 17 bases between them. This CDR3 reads CASTPAGGATEAFF. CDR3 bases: TGTGCCAGCACCCCCGCTGGCGGGGCTACTGAAGCTTTCTTT.

This CDR3 is CASSLTRVAEQYF. The CDR3 DNA reads as TGTGCCAGCAGCTTGACGCGGGTTGCCGAGCAGTACTTC. The J gene is TRBJ2-7, the V gene TRBV7-2; possibly TRBD2 for D (5 bases). Per the germline V gene, CDR1 is SGHTA and CDR2 is FQGNSA. V gave up 3 bases and J gave up 6 bases, with 12 bases separating them. This CDR3 has 13 amino acids.

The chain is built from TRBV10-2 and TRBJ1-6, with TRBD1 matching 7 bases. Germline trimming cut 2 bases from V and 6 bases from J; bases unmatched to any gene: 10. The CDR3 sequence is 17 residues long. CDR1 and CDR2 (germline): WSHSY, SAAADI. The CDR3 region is CASSERQGRSPNSPLHF. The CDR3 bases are TGCGCCAGCAGTGAGCGACAGGGCCGAAGCCCTAATTCACCCCTCCACTTT.

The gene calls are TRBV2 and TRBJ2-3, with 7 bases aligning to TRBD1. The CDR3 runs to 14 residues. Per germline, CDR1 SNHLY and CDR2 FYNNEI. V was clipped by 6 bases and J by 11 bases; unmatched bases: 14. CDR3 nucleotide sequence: TGTGCCAGCAGCGCCGGGACAGCCTACATCGAGCAGTATTTT. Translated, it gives CASSAGTAYIEQYF.